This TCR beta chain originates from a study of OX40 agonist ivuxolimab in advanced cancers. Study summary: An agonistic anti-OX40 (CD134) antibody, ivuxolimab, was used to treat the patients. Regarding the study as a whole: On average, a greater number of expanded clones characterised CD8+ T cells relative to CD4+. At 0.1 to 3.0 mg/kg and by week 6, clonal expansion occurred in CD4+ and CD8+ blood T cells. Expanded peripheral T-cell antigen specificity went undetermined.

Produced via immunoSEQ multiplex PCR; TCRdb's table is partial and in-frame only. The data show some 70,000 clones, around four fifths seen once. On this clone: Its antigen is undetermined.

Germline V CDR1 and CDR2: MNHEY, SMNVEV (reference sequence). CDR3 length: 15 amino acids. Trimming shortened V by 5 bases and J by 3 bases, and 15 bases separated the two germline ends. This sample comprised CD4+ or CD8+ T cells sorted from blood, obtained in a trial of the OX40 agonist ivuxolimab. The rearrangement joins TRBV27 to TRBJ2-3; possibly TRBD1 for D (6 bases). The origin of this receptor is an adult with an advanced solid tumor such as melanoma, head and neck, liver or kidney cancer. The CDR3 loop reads CASSARGAETDTQYF. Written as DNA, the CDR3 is TGTGCCAGCAGTGCCAGGGGCGCGGAAACAGATACGCAGTATTTT.